These T cell receptor beta chains were read from a single sample in a study of Tregs in tolerant kidney transplant recipients. TCRdb keeps only in-frame clones here, not all; method: immunoSEQ multiplex PCR. Among fewer than 80,000 clones listed, nearly 98% were seen once. Material: CD4+ T cells from blood, obtained before the transplant. All receptors derive from a human donor who received a combined kidney and bone marrow transplant. The CDR3 runs from the conserved cysteine through the conserved F or W. Each record gives: clone size, J gene, V gene, D gene, CDR3 protein, CDR3 DNA. A D gene is named only where the DNA matches it firmly. The size of a clone is reported for some rows only, either as once, few or many, or as a class for expanded clones.

clone_size: .; j_call: TRBJ2-3; v_call: TRBV11-2; d_call: .; cdr3_aa: CASSLIGDTQYF; cdr3_nt: TGTGCCAGCAGCTTAATCGGAGATACGCAGTATTTT
clone_size: .; j_call: TRBJ2-3; v_call: TRBV18; d_call: .; cdr3_aa: CASSPLPPSTDTQYF; cdr3_nt: TGTGCCAGCTCACCACTCCCCCCTAGCACAGATACGCAGTATTTT
clone_size: .; j_call: TRBJ1-3; v_call: TRBV6-1; d_call: .; cdr3_aa: CASSDGAYSGNTIYF; cdr3_nt: TGTGCCAGCAGTGATGGGGCCTACTCTGGAAACACCATATATTTT
clone_size: .; j_call: TRBJ2-7; v_call: TRBV5-6; d_call: TRBD1; cdr3_aa: CASSRGTGGSYEQYF; cdr3_nt: TGTGCCAGCAGCCGAGGGACAGGGGGTAGTTACGAGCAGTACTTC
clone_size: .; j_call: TRBJ2-7; v_call: TRBV2; d_call: TRBD2; cdr3_aa: CASSERASGGYEQYF; cdr3_nt: TGTGCCAGCAGTGAACGGGCTAGCGGGGGCTACGAGCAGTACTTC
clone_size: .; j_call: TRBJ2-7; v_call: TRBV18; d_call: TRBD1; cdr3_aa: CASSRSGTGSGEQYF; cdr3_nt: TGTGCCAGCTCGCGCTCCGGGACAGGCAGCGGCGAGCAGTACTTC
clone_size: .; j_call: TRBJ1-2; v_call: TRBV7-8; d_call: .; cdr3_aa: CASSVRDPSYGYTF; cdr3_nt: TGTGCCAGCAGCGTCCGGGATCCCTCCTATGGCTACACCTTC
clone_size: .; j_call: TRBJ2-1; v_call: TRBV7-3; d_call: TRBD2; cdr3_aa: CASSPGGLAGGEQFF; cdr3_nt: TGTGCCAGCAGCCCTGGGGGACTAGCGGGAGGGGAGCAGTTCTTC
clone_size: once; j_call: TRBJ1-4; v_call: TRBV7-2; d_call: TRBD1; cdr3_aa: CASSSDRGGEKLFF; cdr3_nt: TGTGCCAGCAGCTCCGACAGGGGTGGTGAAAAACTGTTTTTT
clone_size: .; j_call: TRBJ2-4; v_call: TRBV7-2; d_call: .; cdr3_aa: CASSLEAENIQYF; cdr3_nt: TGTGCCAGCAGCTTAGAGGCGGAAAACATTCAGTACTTC
clone_size: .; j_call: TRBJ1-2; v_call: TRBV5-6; d_call: .; cdr3_aa: CASSSLGHLNYGYTF; cdr3_nt: TGTGCCAGCAGCTCCCTGGGACATCTTAACTATGGCTACACCTTC
clone_size: once; j_call: TRBJ1-3; v_call: TRBV25-1; d_call: .; cdr3_aa: CASSVGDNSGNTIYF; cdr3_nt: TGTGCCAGCAGTGTAGGGGATAACTCTGGAAACACCATATATTTT
clone_size: .; j_call: TRBJ2-2; v_call: TRBV6-1; d_call: .; cdr3_aa: CASRPTGNTGELFF; cdr3_nt: TGTGCCAGCAGGCCTACAGGAAACACCGGGGAGCTGTTTTTT
clone_size: .; j_call: TRBJ2-3; v_call: TRBV11-3; d_call: TRBD2; cdr3_aa: CASSSQGLGQDTQYF; cdr3_nt: TGTGCCAGCAGCTCTCAGGGACTAGGGCAAGATACGCAGTATTTT
clone_size: .; j_call: TRBJ2-3; v_call: TRBV6-5; d_call: TRBD2; cdr3_aa: CASSYGLASTDTQYF; cdr3_nt: TGTGCCAGCAGTTACGGACTAGCGAGCACAGATACGCAGTATTTT
clone_size: .; j_call: TRBJ2-1; v_call: TRBV4-3; d_call: .; cdr3_aa: CASSQDWDTFYNEQFF; cdr3_nt: TGCGCCAGCAGCCAAGATTGGGACACATTCTACAATGAGCAGTTCTTC
clone_size: .; j_call: TRBJ1-5; v_call: TRBV4-3; d_call: TRBD1; cdr3_aa: CASSQNPGQGSDQPQHF; cdr3_nt: TGCGCCAGCAGCCAAAACCCGGGACAGGGGTCAGATCAGCCCCAGCATTTT
clone_size: .; j_call: TRBJ2-2; v_call: TRBV7-2; d_call: .; cdr3_aa: CASSPWEVTGELFF; cdr3_nt: TGTGCCAGCAGCCCCTGGGAGGTCACCGGGGAGCTGTTTTTT
clone_size: .; j_call: TRBJ2-5; v_call: TRBV4-1; d_call: TRBD2; cdr3_aa: CASSRRDSGTSGSHRKETQYF; cdr3_nt: TGCGCCAGCAGCCGACGCGACTCCGGGACTAGCGGTTCCCACCGCAAGGAGACCCAGTACTTC
clone_size: .; j_call: TRBJ1-5; v_call: TRBV2; d_call: .; cdr3_aa: CASSINQPQHF; cdr3_nt: TGTGCCAGCAGCATCAATCAGCCCCAGCATTTT
clone_size: .; j_call: TRBJ1-2; v_call: TRBV7-2; d_call: TRBD1; cdr3_aa: CASSSSPGTGNLRNDGYTF; cdr3_nt: TGTGCCAGCAGCTCCAGTCCCGGGACAGGGAATTTGAGGAACGATGGCTACACCTTC
clone_size: .; j_call: TRBJ1-5; v_call: TRBV20-1; d_call: .; cdr3_aa: CSARGEAQHF; cdr3_nt: TGCAGTGCTAGGGGGGAGGCCCAGCATTTT
clone_size: .; j_call: TRBJ2-2; v_call: TRBV4-3; d_call: TRBD2; cdr3_aa: CASSHGLAGEVGGWTGELFF; cdr3_nt: TGCGCCAGCAGCCACGGACTAGCGGGAGAAGTGGGGGGATGGACCGGGGAGCTGTTTTTT
clone_size: .; j_call: TRBJ2-1; v_call: TRBV11-2; d_call: .; cdr3_aa: CASSLDQWASYNEQFF; cdr3_nt: TGTGCCAGCAGCTTAGATCAGTGGGCATCCTACAATGAGCAGTTCTTC
clone_size: .; j_call: TRBJ2-3; v_call: TRBV9; d_call: TRBD2; cdr3_aa: CASSVGGGADTQYF; cdr3_nt: TGTGCCAGCAGCGTAGGCGGGGGGGCTGATACGCAGTATTTT
clone_size: once; j_call: TRBJ2-7; v_call: TRBV15; d_call: .; cdr3_aa: CATSRDNGYEQYF; cdr3_nt: TGTGCCACCAGCAGAGATAACGGCTACGAGCAGTACTTC